These T cell receptor beta chains were read from a single sample in a study of cytomegalovirus exposure and HLA in healthy donors. Some clones are missing from TCRdb's copy, which holds only in-frame ones; the method was immunoSEQ multiplex PCR. This table holds about 130,000 clones, roughly four fifths found once. The sample comprised PBMCs. These receptors were taken from a woman between 40 and 55 years old in good health and CMV-seropositive. The CDR3 runs from the conserved cysteine through the conserved F or W. The D gene is left open where the match is weak. Not all rows give a size; the values are once, few, many and, for expanded clones, a class.

CDR3 protein	CDR3 DNA	J gene	V gene	clone size	D gene
CASSFVEGNEQFF	TGTGCCAGCAGCTTTGTCGAGGGCAATGAGCAGTTCTTC	TRBJ2-1	TRBV11-3	few	NA
CSAISGIGEQYF	TGCAGCGCCATTAGCGGGATTGGCGAGCAGTACTTC	TRBJ2-7	TRBV29-1	once	TRBD2
CASLSGDRVYEQYF	TGTGCCAGCCTTAGCGGGGACAGGGTATACGAGCAGTACTTC	TRBJ2-7	TRBV28	NA	NA
CASSSPGLHEQYF	TGTGCCAGCAGTTCCCCAGGTCTTCACGAGCAGTACTTC	TRBJ2-7	TRBV27	few	NA
CASSLKTDNQPQHF	TGTGCCAGCAGCTTGAAGACAGACAATCAGCCCCAGCATTTT	TRBJ1-5	TRBV5-6	once	NA
CATSRDPGFKGEQYF	TGTGCCACCAGCAGAGATCCTGGGTTTAAGGGGGAGCAGTACTTC	TRBJ2-7	TRBV15	NA	NA
CASSLEGWDGYTF	TGCGCCAGCAGCTTGGAGGGGTGGGATGGCTACACCTTC	TRBJ1-2	TRBV5-1	NA	NA
CASSSLTSGDLSYEQYF	TGTGCCAGCAGCTCACTGACTAGCGGAGACTTATCCTACGAGCAGTACTTC	TRBJ2-7	TRBV5-6	NA	TRBD2
CASRHRGDGEKLFF	TGCGCCAGCAGGCACAGGGGTGATGGTGAAAAACTGTTTTTT	TRBJ1-4	TRBV5-1	NA	TRBD1
CASSALAVYEQYF	TGTGCCAGCAGTGCACTAGCGGTCTACGAGCAGTACTTC	TRBJ2-7	TRBV6-1	NA	TRBD2
CASSLGPSGSKTDTQYF	TGTGCCAGCAGCTTAGGGCCTAGCGGGAGCAAAACAGATACGCAGTATTTT	TRBJ2-3	TRBV7-2	NA	TRBD2
CASSRLDRGTEAFF	TGTGCCAGCAGCCGGTTAGACAGGGGAACTGAAGCTTTCTTT	TRBJ1-1	TRBV6-1	few	TRBD1